Here is one T cell receptor beta chain with its context. The V gene lost 8 bases and the J gene lost 3 bases, with 8 bases spanning the gap. The CDR3 contains 10 residues. Germline-derived CDR1 and CDR2 are SQVTM and ANQGSEA. This entry comes from a study of identical twins. From the 5' RACE reads, TCRdb called clonotypes with MiXCR, one entry per CDR3 protein. Here the sample spans roughly 750,000 distinct CDR3 sequences, roughly 20% being singletons. These data are also associated with another study on T cells expressing NK-cell markers. That paper states: Source material for TCR beta repertoires consisted of sorted CD3+CD56+NKG2C+, CD3+CD56+NKG2C- and CD3+CD56-NKG2C+ T cells. Seven donors tested HCMV-seropositive and one tested seronegative among the eight sequenced. The study found these clonotypes also leading the CD3+CD56-NKG2C+ fraction in several donors.

The sequence was obtained from a woman aged 18-29 years in good health. Sequenced material: PBMCs. The genes are TRBV29-1 and TRBJ2-7, with D hard to call. CDR3 DNA sequence: TGCAGCCCAGACCGCTACGAGCAGTACTTC. Translating it yields CSPDRYEQYF.